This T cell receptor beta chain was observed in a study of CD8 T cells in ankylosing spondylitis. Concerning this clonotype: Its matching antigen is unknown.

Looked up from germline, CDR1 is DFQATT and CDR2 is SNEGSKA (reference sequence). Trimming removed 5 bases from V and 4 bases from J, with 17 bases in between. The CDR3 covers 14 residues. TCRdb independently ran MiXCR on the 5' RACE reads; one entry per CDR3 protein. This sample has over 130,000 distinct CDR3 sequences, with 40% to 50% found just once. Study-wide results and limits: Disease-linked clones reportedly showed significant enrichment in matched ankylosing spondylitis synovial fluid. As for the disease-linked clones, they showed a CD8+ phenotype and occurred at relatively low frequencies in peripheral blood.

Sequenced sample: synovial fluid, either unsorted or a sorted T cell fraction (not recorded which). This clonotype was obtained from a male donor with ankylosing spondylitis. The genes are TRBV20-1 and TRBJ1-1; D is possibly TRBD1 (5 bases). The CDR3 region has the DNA TGCAGTGCTGACACTCAGGGAGGATCCACTGAAGCTTTCTTT. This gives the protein CSADTQGGSTEAFF.